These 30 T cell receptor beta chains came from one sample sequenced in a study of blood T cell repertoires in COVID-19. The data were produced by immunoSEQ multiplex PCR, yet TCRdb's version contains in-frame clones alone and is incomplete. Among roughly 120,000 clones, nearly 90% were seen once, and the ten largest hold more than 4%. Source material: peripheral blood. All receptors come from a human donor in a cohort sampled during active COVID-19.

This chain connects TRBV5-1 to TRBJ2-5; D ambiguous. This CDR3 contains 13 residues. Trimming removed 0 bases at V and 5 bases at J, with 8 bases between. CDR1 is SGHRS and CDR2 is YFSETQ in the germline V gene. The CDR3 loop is CASSLESVETQYF. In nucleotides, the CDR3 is TGCGCCAGCAGCTTGGAGTCGGTGGAGACCCAGTACTTC. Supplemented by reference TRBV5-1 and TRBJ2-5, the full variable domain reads KAGVTQTPRYLIKTRGQQVTLSCSPISGHRSVSWYQQTPGQGLQFLFEYFSETQRNKGNFPGRFSGRQFSNSRSEMNVSTLELGDSALYLCASSLESVETQYFGPGTRLLVL.

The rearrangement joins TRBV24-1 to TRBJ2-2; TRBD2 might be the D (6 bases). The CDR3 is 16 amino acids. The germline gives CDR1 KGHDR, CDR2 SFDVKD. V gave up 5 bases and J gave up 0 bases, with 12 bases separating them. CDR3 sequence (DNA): TGTGCCACCAGTGGCGCTAGCGCCCCGAACACCGGGGAGCTGTTTTTT. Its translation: CATSGASAPNTGELFF.

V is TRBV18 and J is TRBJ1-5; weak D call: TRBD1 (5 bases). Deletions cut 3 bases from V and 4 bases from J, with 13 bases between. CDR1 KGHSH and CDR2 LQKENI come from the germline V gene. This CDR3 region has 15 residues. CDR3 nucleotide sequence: TGTGCCAGCTCACCGAAGGGGCTCGGAAATCAGCCCCAGCATTTT. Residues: CASSPKGLGNQPQHF.

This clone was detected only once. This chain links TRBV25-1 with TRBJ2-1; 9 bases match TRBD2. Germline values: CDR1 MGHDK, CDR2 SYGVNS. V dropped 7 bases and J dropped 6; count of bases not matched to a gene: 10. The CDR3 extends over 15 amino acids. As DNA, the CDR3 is TGTGCCAGCACGAGAGGGCTAGCGGGGACCAATGAGCAGTTCTTC. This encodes CASTRGLAGTNEQFF. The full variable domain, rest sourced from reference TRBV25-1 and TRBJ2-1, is EADIYQTPRYLVIGTGKKITLECSQTMGHDKMYWYQQDPGMELHLIHYSYGVNSTEKGDLSSESTVSRIRTEHFPLTLESARPSHTSQYLCASTRGLAGTNEQFFGPGTRLTVL.

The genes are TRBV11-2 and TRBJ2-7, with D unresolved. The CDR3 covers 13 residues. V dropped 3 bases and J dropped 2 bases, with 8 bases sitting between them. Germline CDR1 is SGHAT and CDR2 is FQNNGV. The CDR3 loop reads CASSFSGTYEQYF. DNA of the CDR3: TGTGCCAGCAGCTTCTCCGGTACCTACGAGCAGTACTTC.

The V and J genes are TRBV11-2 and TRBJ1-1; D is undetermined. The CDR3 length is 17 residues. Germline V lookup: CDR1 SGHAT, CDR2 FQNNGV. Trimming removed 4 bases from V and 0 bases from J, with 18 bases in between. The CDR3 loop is CASSSRPGGGLNTEAFF. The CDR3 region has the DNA TGTGCCAGCAGCTCCCGCCCGGGTGGAGGACTGAACACTGAAGCTTTCTTT.

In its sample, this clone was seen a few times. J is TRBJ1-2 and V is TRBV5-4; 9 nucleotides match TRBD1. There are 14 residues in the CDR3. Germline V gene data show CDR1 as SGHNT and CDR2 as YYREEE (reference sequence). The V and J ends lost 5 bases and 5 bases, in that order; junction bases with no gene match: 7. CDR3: CASRRTGGRYGYTF. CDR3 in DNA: TGTGCCAGCAGGAGAACAGGGGGCCGGTATGGCTACACCTTC.

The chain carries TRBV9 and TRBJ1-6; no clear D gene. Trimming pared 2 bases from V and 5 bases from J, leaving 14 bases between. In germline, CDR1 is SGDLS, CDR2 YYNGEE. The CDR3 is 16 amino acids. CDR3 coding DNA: TGTGCCAGCAGCGTCCGAAGCGGCAGAGATAATTCACCCCTCCACTTT. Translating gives CASSVRSGRDNSPLHF. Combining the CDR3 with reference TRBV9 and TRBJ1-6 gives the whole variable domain DSGVTQTPKHLITATGQRVTLRCSPRSGDLSVYWYQQSLDQGLQFLIQYYNGEERAKGNILERFSAQQFPDLHSELNLSSLELGDSALYFCASSVRSGRDNSPLHFGNGTRLTVT.

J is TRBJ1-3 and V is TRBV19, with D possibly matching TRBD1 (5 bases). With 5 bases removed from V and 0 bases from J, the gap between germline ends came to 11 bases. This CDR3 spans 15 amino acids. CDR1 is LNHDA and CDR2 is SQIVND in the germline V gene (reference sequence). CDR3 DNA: TGTGCCAGTAGTGGACAAGAGAGCTCTGGAAACACCATATATTTT. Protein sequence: CASSGQESSGNTIYF.

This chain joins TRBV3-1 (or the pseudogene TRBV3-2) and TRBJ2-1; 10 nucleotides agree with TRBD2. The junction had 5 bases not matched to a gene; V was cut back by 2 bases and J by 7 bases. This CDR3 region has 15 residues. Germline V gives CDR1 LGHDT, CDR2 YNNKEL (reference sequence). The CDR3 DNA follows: TGTGCCAGCAGCCAACTAGCGGGAGTCAATAATGAGCAGTTCTTC. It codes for CASSQLAGVNNEQFF.

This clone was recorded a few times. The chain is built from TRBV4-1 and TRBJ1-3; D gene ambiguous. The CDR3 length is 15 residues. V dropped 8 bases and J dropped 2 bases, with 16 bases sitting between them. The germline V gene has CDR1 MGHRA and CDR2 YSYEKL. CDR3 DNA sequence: TGCGCCAGCCAGCTTCAAACCGGGGCTGGAAACACCATATATTTT. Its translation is CASQLQTGAGNTIYF.

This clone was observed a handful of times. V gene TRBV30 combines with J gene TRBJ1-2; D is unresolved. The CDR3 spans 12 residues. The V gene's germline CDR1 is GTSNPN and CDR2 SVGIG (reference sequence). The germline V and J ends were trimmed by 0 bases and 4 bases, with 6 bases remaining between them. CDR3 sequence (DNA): TGTGCCTGGAGTGTACGGAGCTATGGCTACACCTTC. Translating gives CAWSVRSYGYTF.

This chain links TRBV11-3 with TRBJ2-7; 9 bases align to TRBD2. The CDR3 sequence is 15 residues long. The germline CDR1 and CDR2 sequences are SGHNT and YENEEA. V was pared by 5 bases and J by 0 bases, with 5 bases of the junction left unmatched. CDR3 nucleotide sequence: TGTGCCAGCAGCCTCTCTAGCGGGAACTCCTACGAGCAGTACTTC. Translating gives CASSLSSGNSYEQYF. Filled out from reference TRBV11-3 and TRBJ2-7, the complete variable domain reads EAGVVQSPRYKIIEKKQPVAFWCNPISGHNTLYWYLQNLGQGPELLIRYENEEAVDDSQLPKDRFSAERLKGVDSTLKIQPAELGDSAVYLCASSLSSGNSYEQYFGPGTRLTVT.

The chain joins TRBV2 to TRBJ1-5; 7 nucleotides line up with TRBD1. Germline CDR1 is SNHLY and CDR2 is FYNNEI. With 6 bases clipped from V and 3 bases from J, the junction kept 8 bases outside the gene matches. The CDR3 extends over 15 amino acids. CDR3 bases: TGTGCCAGCAGGCCCGACAGGGCCCCCAATCAGCCCCAGCATTTT. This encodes CASRPDRAPNQPQHF.

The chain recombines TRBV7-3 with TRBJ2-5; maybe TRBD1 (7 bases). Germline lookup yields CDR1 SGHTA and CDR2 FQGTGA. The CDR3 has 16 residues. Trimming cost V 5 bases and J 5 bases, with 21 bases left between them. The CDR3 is CASSPNAGQSMETQYF. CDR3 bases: TGTGCCAGCAGCCCGAATGCGGGACAGTCGATGGAGACCCAGTACTTC.

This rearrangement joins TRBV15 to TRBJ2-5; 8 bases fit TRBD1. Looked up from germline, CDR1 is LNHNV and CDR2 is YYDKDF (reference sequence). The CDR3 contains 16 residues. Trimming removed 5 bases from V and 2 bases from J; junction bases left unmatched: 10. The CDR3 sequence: CATSLRQGFGQETQYF. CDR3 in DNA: TGTGCCACCAGCCTACGACAGGGGTTCGGGCAAGAGACCCAGTACTTC.

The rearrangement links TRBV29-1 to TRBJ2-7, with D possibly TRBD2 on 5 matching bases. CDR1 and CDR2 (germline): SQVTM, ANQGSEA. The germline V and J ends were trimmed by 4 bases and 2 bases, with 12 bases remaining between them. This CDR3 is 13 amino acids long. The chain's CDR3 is CSVALSGPYEQYF. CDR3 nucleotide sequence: TGCAGCGTTGCCTTGAGCGGCCCCTACGAGCAGTACTTC.

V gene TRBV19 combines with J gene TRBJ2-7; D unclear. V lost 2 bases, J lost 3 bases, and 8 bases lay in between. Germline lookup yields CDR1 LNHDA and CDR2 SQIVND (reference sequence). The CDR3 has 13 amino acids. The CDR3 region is CASSISPGYEQYF. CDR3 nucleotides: TGTGCCAGTAGTATAAGTCCCGGCTACGAGCAGTACTTC.

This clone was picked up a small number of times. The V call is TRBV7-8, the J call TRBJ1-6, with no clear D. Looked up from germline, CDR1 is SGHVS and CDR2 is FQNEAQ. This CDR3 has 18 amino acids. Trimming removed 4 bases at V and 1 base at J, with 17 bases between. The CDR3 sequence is CASSSTLMGRSYNSPLHF. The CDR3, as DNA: TGTGCCAGCAGCTCAACCCTCATGGGGAGGTCCTATAATTCACCCCTCCACTTT. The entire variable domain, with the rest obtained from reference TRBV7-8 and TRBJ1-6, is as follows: GAGVSQSPRYKVAKRGQDVALRCDPISGHVSLFWYQQALGQGPEFLTYFQNEAQLDKSGLPSDRFFAERPEGSVSTLKIQRTQQEDSAVYLCASSSTLMGRSYNSPLHFGNGTRLTVT.

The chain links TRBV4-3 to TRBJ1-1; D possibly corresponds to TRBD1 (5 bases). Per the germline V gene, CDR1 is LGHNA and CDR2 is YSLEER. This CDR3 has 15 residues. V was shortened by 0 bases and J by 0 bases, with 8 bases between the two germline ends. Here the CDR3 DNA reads TGCGCCAGCAGCCAAGAGTTCAGGGTGAACACTGAAGCTTTCTTT. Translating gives CASSQEFRVNTEAFF.

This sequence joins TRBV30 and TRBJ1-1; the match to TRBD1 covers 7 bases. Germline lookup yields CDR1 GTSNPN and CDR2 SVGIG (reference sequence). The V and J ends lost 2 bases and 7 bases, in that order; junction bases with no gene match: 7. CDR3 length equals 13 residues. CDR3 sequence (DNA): TGTGCCTGGAGTTGGGACAGCCTCAATGAAGCTTTCTTT. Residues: CAWSWDSLNEAFF. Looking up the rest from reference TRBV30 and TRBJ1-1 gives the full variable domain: SQTIHQWPATLVQPVGSPLSLECTVEGTSNPNLYWYRQAAGRGLQLLFYSVGIGQISSEVPQNLSASRPQDRQFILSSKKLLLSDSGFYLCAWSWDSLNEAFFGQGTRLTVV.

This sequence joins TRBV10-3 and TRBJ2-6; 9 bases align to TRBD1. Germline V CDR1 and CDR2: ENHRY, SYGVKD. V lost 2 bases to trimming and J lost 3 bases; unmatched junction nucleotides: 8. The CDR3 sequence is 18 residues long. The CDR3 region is CAISEGRTGARGANVLTF. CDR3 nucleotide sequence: TGTGCCATCAGTGAGGGGAGGACAGGGGCCCGTGGGGCCAACGTCCTGACTTTC.

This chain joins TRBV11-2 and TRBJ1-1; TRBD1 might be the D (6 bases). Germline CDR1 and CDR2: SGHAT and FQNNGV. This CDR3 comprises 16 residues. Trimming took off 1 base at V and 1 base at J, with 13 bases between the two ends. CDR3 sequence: CASSLVPLQGNTEAFF. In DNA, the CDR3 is TGTGCCAGCAGCTTAGTCCCACTACAGGGGAACACTGAAGCTTTCTTT.

CDR3 protein: CASSLMGGGHEQFF. In DNA, the CDR3 is TGTGCCAGCAGCTTAATGGGGGGGGGCCATGAGCAGTTCTTC. The V gene is TRBV7-6, the J gene TRBJ2-1, with a possible D match to TRBD2 (7 bases). Trimming removed 2 bases at V and 8 bases at J, with 13 bases between. The germline CDR1 and CDR2 sequences are SGHVS and FNYEAQ. The CDR3 is 14 amino acids.

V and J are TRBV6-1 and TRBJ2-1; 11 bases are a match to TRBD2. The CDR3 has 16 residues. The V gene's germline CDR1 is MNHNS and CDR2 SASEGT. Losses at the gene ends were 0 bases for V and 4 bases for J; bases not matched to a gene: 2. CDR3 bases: TGTGCCAGCAGTGAAGCGGCTAGCGGGGGGTACAATGAGCAGTTCTTC. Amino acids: CASSEAASGGYNEQFF.

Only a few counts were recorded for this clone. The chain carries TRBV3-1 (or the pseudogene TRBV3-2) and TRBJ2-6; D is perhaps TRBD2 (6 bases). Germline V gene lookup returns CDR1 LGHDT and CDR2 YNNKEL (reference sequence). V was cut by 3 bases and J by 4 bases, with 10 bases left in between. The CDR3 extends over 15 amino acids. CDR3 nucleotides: TGTGCCAGCAGCCAGGGGGGTGTCGGGGCCAACGTCCTGACTTTC. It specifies CASSQGGVGANVLTF.

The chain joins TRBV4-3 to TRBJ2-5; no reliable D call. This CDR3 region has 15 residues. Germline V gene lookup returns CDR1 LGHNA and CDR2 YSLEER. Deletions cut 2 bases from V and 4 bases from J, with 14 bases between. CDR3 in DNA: TGCGCCAGCAGCCAAATGGCAACCACATCAGAGACCCAGTACTTC. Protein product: CASSQMATTSETQYF.

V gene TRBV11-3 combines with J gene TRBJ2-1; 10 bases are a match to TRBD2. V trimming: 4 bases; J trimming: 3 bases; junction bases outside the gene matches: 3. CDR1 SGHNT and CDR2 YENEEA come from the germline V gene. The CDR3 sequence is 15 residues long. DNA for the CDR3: TGTGCCAGCAGCTCCCGGACTAGCGGCTACAATGAGCAGTTCTTC. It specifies CASSSRTSGYNEQFF.

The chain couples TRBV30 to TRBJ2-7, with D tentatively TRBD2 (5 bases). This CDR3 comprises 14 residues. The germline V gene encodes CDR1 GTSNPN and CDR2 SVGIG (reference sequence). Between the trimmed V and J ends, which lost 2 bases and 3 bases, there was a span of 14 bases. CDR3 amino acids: CAWSLASLSYEQYF. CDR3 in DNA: TGTGCCTGGAGTCTTGCTAGCCTTAGCTACGAGCAGTACTTC.

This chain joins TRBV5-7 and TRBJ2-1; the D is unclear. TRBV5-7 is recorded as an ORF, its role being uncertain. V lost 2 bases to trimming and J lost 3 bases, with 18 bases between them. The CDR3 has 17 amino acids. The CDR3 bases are TGTGCCAGCAGCTTTTTTCTCGGTGAATCCCTCTACAATGAGCAGTTCTTC. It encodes CASSFFLGESLYNEQFF.